This paragraph reports one T cell receptor beta chain. This specimen belongs to a study of control samples from healthy donors and cancer patients. CDR3 length: 13 amino acids. The V segment lost 7 bases and the J segment 1 base; nucleotides outside the gene matches: 2. Germline V gene data show CDR1 as KGHDR and CDR2 as SFDVKD. This table comes from immunoSEQ multiplex PCR, and its TCRdb copy is limited to in-frame clones, with some not included. The sample has 95,000 to 150,000 clones, less than 90% seen once. The TCR was taken from a man between 18 and 35 years old in good health. The sequenced sample consisted of blood. The chain recombines TRBV24-1 with TRBJ1-1, with 7 bases fitting TRBD1. Here the CDR3 reads CATRDRRNTEAFF. Here the CDR3 DNA reads TGTGCCACCAGGGACAGGCGGAACACTGAAGCTTTCTTT.